The clone carrying this T cell receptor beta chain was detected ten times or more. The data were taken from a study of blood T cells in healthy people across ages. Sample-barcoded 5' priming and a J-beta primer mix drove a second PCR of roughly 6 to 12 cycles. TCRdb recomputed calls from the 5' RACE reads with MiXCR, one row per CDR3 protein. The sample carries fewer than 1.5 million distinct CDR3 sequences, 42% recorded once. Per the germline V gene, CDR1 is ENHRY and CDR2 is SYGVKD. Trimming took off 3 bases at V and 2 bases at J, with 20 bases between the two ends. The CDR3 totals 18 residues. PBMCs were isolated at a quantity of at least 7 million per sample.

Material: blood. The rearrangement links TRBV10-3 to TRBJ2-1; D may be TRBD2 (6 bases). This TCR was recovered from a woman in her late teens or twenties in good health. The CDR3 bases are TGTGCCATCAGTGACCCACAAGGTATAGCGGAGGCCTACAATGAGCAGTTCTTC. This encodes CAISDPQGIAEAYNEQFF.